What follows is one T cell receptor (beta chain) and its context. The data were obtained in a study of blood T cell repertoires in COVID-19. Overall study: Researchers got acute and convalescent COVID-19 samples from the United States, Italy and Spain. PBMCs, B-cell-depleted T cells, or T cells provided the cDNA or gDNA that made up the material.

Per the study methods: Amplification with reference gene primers provided the estimates of nucleated cell counts. The repertoire was sequenced with immunoSEQ multiplex PCR; TCRdb's copy has only in-frame clones and lacks some. From that table come the V and J calls and clone size; the DNA was used to work out D and trimming. This sample has a few hundred thousand clones, with around 80% found just once. This clonotype was obtained from a man in his 60s with acute or convalescent COVID-19. Material for sequencing was peripheral blood.

CDR3 loop: CASSYGGRGETQYF. The CDR3 DNA sequence: TGTGCCAGCAGCTATGGAGGTCGTGGGGAGACCCAGTACTTC. This chain links TRBV5-4 with TRBJ2-5, with D possibly matching TRBD2 (5 bases). There are 14 residues in the CDR3. Germline CDR1 reads SGHNT; CDR2 reads YYREEE (reference sequence). V was cut by 3 bases and J by 5 bases, with 14 bases left in between.